Reported below is one T cell receptor (beta chain). V gave up 4 bases and J gave up 5 bases; unmatched junction bases: 5. The CDR3 is made up of 13 amino acids. Germline CDR1 reads SGHRS; CDR2 reads YFSETQ. This entry belongs to a study of T cell responses to AZD1222 COVID-19 vaccine. The method was immunoSEQ multiplex PCR; TCRdb's version includes in-frame clones alone and lacks a portion of them. This sample has just under 85,000 clones, with 85% to 90% found just once. The source material was peripheral blood, sampled on day 0 of AZD1222 vaccination. The V call is TRBV5-1, the J call TRBJ2-5, with 7 positions matching TRBD1. The receptor's source is an adult in good health. CDR3 in amino acids: CASSTGQAETQYF. The CDR3 DNA reads as TGCGCCAGCAGCACCGGACAGGCTGAGACCCAGTACTTC.